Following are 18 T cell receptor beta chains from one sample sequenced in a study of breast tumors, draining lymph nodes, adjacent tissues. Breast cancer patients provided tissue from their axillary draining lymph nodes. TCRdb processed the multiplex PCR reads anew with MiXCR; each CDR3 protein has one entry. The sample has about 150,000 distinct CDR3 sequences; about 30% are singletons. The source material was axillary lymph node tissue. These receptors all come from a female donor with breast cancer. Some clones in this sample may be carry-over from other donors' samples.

The CDR3 DNA is TGTGCCACCAGCAGAGAGGTAACAGATGCCACAGATACGCAGTATTTT. Translating it yields CATSREVTDATDTQYF. The rearrangement uses TRBV15 and TRBJ2-3, with D hard to call. Deletions cut 0 bases from V and 2 bases from J, with 12 bases between. This CDR3 spans 16 amino acids. CDR1 and CDR2 from the germline V gene are LNHNV and YYDKDF (reference sequence).

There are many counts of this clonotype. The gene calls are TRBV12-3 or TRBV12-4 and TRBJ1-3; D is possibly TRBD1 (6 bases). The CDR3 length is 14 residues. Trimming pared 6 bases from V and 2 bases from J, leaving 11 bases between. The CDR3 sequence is CASSITGTGNTIYF. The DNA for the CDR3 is TGTGCCAGCAGCATTACAGGGACTGGAAACACCATATATTTT.

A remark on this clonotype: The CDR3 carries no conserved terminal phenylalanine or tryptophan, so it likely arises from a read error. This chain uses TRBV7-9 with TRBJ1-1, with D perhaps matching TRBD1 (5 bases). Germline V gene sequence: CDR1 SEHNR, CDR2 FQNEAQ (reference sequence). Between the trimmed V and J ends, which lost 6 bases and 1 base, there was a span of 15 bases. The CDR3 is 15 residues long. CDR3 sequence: CASSRTQGSNTEAFL. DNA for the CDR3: TGTGCCAGCAGTCGAACTCAGGGATCGAACACTGAAGCTTTCCTT.

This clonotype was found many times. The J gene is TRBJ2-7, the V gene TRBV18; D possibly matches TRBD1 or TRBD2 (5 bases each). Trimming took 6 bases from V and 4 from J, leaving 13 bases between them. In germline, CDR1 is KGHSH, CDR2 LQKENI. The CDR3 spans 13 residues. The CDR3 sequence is CASSSGTAYEQYF. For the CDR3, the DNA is TGTGCCAGCTCGTCAGGGACGGCGTACGAGCAGTACTTC.

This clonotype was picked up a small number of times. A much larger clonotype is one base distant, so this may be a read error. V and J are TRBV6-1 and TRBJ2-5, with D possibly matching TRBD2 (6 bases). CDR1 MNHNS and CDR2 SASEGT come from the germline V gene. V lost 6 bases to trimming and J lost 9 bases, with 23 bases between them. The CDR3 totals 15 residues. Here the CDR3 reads CASRPLAGGREAQYF. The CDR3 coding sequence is TGTGCCAGCAGACCTCTAGCTGGAGGCAGGGAGGCCCAGTACTTC.

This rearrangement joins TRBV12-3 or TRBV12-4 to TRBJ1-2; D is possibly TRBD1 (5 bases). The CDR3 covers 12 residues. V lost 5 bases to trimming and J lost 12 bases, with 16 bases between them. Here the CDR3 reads CASSTPFRGHTF. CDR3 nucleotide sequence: TGTGCCAGCAGTACCCCTTTTAGGGGCCACACCTTC.

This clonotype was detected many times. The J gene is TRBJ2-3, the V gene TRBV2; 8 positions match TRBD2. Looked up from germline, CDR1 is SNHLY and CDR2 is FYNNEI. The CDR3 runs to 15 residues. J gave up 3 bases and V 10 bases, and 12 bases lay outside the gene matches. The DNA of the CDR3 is TGTGCCACCAAAAGAGGCGGGGGGAGGACAGATACGCAGTATTTT. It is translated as CATKRGGGRTDTQYF.

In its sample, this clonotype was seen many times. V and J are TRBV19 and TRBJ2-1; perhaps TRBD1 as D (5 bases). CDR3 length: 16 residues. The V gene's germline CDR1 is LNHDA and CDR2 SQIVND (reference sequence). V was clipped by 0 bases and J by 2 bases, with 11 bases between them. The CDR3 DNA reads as TGTGCCAGTAGTATAGAGAAAGGGGTGACCTACAATGAGCAGTTCTTC. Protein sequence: CASSIEKGVTYNEQFF.

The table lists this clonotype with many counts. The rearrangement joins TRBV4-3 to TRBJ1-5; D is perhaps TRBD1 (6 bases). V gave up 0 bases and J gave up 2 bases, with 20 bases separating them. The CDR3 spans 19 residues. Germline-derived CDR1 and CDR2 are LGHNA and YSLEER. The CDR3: CASSQEVSGAQVGNQPQHF. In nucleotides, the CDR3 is TGCGCCAGCAGCCAAGAGGTGTCGGGGGCGCAGGTGGGCAATCAGCCCCAGCATTTT.

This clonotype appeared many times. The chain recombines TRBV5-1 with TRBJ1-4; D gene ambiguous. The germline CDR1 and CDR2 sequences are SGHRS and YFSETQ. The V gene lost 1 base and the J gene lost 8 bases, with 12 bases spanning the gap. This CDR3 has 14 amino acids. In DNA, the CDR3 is TGCGCCAGCAGCTTGCTGATAACAAAGGAAAAACTGTTTTTT. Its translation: CASSLLITKEKLFF.

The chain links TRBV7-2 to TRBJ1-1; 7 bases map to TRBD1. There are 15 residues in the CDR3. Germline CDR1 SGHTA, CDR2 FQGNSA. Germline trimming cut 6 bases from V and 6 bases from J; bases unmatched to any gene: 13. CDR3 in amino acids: CASREPTGVGAEAFF. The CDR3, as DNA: TGTGCCAGCAGGGAACCAACAGGGGTAGGCGCTGAAGCTTTCTTT.

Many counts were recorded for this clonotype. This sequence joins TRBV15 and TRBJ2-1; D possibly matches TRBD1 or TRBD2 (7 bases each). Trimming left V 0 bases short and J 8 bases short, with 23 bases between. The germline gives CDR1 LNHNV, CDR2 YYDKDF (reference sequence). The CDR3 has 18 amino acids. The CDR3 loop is CATSRDRGAQGGKHEQFF. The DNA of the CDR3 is TGTGCCACCAGCAGAGATCGGGGGGCGCAGGGGGGGAAACATGAGCAGTTCTTC.

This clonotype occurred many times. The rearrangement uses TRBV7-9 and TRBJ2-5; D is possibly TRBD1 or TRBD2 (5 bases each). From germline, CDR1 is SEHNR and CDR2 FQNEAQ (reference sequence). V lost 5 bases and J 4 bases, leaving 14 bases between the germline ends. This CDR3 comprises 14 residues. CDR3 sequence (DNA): TGTGCCAGCAGCCCCTTGGGACCTCTAGAGACCCAGTACTTC. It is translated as CASSPLGPLETQYF.

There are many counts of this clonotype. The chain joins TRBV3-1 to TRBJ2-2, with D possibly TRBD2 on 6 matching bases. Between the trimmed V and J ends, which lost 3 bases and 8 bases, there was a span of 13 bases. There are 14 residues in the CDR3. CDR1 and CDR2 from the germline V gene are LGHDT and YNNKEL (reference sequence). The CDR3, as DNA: TGTGCCAGCAGCCACGTGGGGGGACGGGGGGAGCTGTTTTTT. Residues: CASSHVGGRGELFF.

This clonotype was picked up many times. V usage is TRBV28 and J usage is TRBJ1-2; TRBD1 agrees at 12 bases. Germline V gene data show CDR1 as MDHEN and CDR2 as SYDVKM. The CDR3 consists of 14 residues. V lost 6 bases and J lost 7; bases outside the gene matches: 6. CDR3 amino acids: CASRGTGGFAGYTF. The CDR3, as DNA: TGTGCCAGCAGGGGGACAGGGGGCTTTGCTGGCTACACCTTC.

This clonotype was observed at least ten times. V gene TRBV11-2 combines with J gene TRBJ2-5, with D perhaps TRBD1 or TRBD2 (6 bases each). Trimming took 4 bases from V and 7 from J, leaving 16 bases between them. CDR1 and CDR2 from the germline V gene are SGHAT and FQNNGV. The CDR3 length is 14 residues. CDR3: CASSSEGGAGTQYF. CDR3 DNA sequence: TGTGCCAGCAGCTCCGAGGGGGGTGCTGGGACCCAGTACTTC.

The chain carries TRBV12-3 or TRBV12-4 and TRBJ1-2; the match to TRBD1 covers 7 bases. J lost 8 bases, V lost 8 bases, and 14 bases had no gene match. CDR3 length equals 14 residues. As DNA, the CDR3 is TGTGCCAGCCGCAGACAGGGACGTAGTGGAGGCTACACCTTC. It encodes CASRRQGRSGGYTF.

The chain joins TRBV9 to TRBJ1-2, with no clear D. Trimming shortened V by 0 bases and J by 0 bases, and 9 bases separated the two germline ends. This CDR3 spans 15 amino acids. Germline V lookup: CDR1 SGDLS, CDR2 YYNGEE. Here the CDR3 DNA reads TGTGCCAGCAGCGTAGGGCCCGACACTAACTATGGCTACACCTTC. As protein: CASSVGPDTNYGYTF.